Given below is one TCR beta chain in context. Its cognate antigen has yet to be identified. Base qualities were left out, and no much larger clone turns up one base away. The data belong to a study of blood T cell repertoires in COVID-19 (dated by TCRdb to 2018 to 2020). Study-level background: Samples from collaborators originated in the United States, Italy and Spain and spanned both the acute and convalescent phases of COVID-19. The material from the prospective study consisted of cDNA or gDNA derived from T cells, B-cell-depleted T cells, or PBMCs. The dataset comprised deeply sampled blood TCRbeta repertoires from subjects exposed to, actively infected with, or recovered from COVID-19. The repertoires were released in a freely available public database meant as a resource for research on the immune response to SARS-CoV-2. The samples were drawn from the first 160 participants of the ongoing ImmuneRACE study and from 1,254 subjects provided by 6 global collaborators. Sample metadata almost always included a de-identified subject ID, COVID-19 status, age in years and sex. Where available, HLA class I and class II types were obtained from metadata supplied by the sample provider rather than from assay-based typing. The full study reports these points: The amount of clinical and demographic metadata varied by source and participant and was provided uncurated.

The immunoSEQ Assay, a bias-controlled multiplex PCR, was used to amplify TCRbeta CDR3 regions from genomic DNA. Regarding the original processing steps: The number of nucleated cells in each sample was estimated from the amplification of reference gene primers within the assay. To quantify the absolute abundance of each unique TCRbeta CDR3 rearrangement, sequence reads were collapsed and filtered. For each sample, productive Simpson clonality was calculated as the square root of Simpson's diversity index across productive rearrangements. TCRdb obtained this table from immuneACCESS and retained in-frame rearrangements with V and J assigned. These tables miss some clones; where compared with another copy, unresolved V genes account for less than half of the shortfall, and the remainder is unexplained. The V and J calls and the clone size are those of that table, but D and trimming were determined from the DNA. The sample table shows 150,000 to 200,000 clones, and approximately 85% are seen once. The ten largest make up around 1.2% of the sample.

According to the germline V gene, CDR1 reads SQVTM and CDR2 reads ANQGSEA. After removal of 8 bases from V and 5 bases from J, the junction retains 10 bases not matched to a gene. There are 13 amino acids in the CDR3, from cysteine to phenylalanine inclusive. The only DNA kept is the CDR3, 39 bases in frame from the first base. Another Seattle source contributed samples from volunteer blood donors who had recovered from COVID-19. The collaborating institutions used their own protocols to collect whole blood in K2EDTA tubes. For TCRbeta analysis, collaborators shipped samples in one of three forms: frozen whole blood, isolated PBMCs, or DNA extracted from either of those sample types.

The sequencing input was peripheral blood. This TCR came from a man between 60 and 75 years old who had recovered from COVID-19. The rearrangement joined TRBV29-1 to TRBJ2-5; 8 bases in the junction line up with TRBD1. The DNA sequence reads TGCAGCTTGACAGGGGTGGTTGGTGAGACCCAGTACTTC. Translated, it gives CSLTGVVGETQYF.